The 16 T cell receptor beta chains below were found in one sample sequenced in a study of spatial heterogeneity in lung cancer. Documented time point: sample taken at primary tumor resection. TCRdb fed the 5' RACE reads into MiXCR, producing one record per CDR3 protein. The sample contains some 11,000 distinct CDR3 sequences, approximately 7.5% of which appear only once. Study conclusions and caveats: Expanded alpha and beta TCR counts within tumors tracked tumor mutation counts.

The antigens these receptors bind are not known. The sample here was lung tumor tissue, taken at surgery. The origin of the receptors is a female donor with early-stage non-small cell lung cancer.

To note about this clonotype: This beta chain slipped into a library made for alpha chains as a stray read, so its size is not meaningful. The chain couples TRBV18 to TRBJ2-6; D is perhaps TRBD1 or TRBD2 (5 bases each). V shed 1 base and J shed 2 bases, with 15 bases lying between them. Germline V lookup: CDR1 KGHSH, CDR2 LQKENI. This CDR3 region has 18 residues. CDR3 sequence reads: CASSPLSIGTAGANVLTF. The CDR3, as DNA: TGTGCCAGCTCACCACTATCCATCGGGACGGCTGGGGCCAACGTCCTGACTTTC.

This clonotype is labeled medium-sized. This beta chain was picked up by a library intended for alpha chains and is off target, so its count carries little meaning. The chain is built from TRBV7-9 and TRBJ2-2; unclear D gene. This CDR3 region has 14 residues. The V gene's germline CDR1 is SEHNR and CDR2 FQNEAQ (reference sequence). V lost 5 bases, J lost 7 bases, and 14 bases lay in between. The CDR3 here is CASSHGGSDGELFF. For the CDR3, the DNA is TGTGCCAGCAGCCACGGTGGGTCCGACGGGGAGCTGTTTTTT.

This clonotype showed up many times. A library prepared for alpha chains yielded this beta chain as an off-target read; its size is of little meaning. The CDR3 region is CASSQDRASGGAWDEQYF. Written as DNA, the CDR3 is TGCGCCAGCAGCCAAGATAGGGCTAGCGGGGGGGCTTGGGACGAGCAGTACTTC. V gene TRBV4-1 combines with J gene TRBJ2-7; 12 bases are a match to TRBD2. The junction had 11 bases not matched to a gene; V was cut back by 0 bases and J by 5 bases. The CDR3 contains 18 residues. CDR1 is MGHRA, CDR2 YSYEKL, per germline.

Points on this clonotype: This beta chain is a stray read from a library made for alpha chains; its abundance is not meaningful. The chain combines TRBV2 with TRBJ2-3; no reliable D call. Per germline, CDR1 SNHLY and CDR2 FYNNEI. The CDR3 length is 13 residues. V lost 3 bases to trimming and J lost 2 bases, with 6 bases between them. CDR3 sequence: CASSDRITDTQYF. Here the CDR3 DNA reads TGTGCCAGCAGTGATCGGATCACAGATACGCAGTATTTT.

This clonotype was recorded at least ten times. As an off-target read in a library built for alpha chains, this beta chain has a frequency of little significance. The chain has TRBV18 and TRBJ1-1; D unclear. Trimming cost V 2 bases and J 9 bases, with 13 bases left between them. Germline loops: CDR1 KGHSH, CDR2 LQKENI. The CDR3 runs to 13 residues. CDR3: CASSPVRGNQAFF. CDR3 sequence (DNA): TGTGCCAGCTCACCAGTTCGCGGGAATCAAGCTTTCTTT.

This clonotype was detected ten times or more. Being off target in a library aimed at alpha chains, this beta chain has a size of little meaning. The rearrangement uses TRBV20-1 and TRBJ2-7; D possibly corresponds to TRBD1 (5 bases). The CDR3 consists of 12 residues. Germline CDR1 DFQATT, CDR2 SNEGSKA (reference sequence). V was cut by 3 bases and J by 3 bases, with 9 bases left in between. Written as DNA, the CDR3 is TGCAGTGCTAGGCAGGGTGTCTACGAGCAGTACTTC. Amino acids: CSARQGVYEQYF.

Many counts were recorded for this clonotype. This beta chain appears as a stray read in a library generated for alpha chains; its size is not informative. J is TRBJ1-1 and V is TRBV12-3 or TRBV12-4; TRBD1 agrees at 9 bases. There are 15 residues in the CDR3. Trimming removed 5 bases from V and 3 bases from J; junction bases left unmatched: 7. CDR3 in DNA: TGTGCCAGCAGTCTAGGGACAGGGAGGGACACTGAAGCTTTCTTT. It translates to CASSLGTGRDTEAFF.

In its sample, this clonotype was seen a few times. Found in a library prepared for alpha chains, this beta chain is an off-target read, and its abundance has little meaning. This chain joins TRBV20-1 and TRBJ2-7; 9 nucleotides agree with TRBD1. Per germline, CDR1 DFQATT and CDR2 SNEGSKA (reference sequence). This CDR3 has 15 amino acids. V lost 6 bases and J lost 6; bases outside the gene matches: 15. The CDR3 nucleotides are TGCAGTGCAACCGGAGGGACAGGGCCGACGGGCGAGCAGTACTTC. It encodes CSATGGTGPTGEQYF.

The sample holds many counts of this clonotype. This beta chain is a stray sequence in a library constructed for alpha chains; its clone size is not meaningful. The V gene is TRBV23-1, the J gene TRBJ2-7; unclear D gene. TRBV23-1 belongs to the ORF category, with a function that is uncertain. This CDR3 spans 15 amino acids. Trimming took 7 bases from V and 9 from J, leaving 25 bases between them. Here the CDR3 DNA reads TGCGCCAGCACCCTTGAGAGGCGCCTCGTTGTGCGGCAGTACTTC. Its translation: CASTLERRLVVRQYF.

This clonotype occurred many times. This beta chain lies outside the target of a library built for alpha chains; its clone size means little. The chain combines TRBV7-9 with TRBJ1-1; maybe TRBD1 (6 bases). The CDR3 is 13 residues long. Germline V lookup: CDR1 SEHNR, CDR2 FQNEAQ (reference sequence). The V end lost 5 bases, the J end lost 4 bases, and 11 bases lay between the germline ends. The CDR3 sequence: CASSLQGPTEAFF. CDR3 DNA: TGTGCCAGCAGCCTACAGGGCCCCACTGAAGCTTTCTTT.

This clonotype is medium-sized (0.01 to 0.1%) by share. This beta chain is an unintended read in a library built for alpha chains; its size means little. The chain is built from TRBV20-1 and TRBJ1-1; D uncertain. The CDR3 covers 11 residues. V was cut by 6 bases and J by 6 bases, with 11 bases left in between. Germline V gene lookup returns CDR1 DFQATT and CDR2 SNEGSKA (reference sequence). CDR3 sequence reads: CSAHESAEAFF. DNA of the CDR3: TGCAGTGCCCATGAGTCGGCTGAAGCTTTCTTT.

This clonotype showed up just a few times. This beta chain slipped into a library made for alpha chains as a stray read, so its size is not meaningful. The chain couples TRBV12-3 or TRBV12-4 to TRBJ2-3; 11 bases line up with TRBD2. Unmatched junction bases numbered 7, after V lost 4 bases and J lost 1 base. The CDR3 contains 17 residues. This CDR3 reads CASSWNSGGAGTDTQYF. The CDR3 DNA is TGTGCCAGCAGTTGGAATAGCGGGGGGGCCGGCACAGATACGCAGTATTTT.

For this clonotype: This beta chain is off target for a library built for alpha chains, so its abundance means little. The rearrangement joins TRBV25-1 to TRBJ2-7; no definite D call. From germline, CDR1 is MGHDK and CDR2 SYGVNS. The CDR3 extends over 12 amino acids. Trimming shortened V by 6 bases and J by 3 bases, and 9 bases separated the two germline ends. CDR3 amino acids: CASSLKYYEQYF. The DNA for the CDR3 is TGTGCCAGCAGCCTGAAGTACTACGAGCAGTACTTC.

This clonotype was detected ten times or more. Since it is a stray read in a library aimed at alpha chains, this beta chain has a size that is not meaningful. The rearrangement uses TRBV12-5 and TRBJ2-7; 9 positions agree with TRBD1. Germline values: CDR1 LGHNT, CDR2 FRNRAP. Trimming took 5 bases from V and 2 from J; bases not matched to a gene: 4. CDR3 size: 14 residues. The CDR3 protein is CASGTGQGPYEQYF. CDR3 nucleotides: TGTGCTAGTGGTACGGGACAGGGCCCCTACGAGCAGTACTTC.

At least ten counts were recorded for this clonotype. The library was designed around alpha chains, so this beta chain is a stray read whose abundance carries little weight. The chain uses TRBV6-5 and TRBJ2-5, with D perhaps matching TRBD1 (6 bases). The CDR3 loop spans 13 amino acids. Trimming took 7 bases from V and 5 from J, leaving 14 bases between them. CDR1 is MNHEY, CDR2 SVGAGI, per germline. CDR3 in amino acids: CASMERRGETQYF. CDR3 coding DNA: TGTGCCAGCATGGAGAGAAGGGGGGAGACCCAGTACTTC.

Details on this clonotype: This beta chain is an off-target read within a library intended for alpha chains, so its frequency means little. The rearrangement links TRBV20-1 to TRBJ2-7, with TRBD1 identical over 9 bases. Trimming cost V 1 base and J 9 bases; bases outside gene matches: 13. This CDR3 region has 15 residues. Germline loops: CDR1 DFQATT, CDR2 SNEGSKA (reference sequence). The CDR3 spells CSARGPGQGSSGQYF. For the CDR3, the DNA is TGCAGTGCTAGAGGTCCGGGACAGGGTAGTTCTGGGCAGTACTTC.